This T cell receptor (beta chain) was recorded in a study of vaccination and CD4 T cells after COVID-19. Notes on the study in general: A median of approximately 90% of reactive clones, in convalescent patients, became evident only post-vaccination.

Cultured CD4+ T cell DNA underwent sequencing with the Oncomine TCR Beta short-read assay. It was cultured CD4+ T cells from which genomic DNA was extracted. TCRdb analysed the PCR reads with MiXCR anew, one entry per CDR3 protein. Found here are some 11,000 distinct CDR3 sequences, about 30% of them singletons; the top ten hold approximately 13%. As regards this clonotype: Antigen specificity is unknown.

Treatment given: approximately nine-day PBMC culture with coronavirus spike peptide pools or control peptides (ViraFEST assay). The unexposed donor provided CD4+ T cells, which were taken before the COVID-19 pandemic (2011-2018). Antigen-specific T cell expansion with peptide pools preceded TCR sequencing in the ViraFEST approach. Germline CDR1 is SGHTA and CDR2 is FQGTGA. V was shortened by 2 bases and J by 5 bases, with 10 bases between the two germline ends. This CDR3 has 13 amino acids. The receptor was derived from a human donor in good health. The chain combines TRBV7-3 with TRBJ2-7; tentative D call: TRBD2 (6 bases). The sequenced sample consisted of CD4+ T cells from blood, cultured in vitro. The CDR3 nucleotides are TGTGCCAGCAGCTTAGGGAGGTCTAACGAGCAGTACTTC. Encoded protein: CASSLGRSNEQYF.